This TCR beta chain was identified in a study of Graves' ophthalmopathy and Graves' hyperthyroidism. This clonotype has ten or more counts. Germline V gene sequence: CDR1 GTSNPN, CDR2 SVGIG (reference sequence). This CDR3 comprises 14 residues. Trimming stripped 0 bases from V and 3 bases from J, with 9 bases between. RNA transcripts were the template, and TCR beta CDR3 regions were amplified from them. HTBI primers served in a first-round RT-PCR, which a second-round multiplex PCR followed. One entry per CDR3 protein, called by TCRdb with MiXCR from the multiplex PCR reads. The sample lists hundreds of thousands of distinct CDR3 sequences, 22% seen once, with around 6.5% in the top ten. Stable hyperthyroidism meant no ophthalmopathy within 18 months of follow-up. 10 ml of fresh blood yielded the PBMCs by density gradient.

Sequencing input: peripheral blood. This clonotype was sampled from a woman aged 18-29 years with stable Graves' hyperthyroidism. Some clones in this sample may be carry-over from other donors' samples. V gene TRBV30 combines with J gene TRBJ1-5; D uncertain. The DNA of the CDR3 is TGTGCCTGGAGTGTACGGGTGACCAATCAGCCCCAGCATTTT. Translated: CAWSVRVTNQPQHF.